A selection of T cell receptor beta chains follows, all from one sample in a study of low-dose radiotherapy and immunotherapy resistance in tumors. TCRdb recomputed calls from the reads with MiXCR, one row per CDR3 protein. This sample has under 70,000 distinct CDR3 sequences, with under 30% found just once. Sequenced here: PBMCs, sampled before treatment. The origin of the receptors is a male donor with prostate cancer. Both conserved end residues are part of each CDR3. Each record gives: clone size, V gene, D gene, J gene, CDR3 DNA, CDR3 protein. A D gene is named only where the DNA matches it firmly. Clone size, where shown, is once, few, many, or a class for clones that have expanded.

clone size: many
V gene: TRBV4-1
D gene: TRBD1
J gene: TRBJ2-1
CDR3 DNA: TGCGCCAGCAGCCCCCTGGGACAGTCCTACAATGAGCAGTTCTTC
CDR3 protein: CASSPLGQSYNEQFF

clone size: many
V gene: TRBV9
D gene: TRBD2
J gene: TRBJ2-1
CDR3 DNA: TGTGCCAGCAGCCTCGGGACTACCTACAATGAGCAGTTCTTC
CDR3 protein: CASSLGTTYNEQFF

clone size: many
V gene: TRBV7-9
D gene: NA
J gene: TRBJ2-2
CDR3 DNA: TGTGCCAGCAGCTTGAGCCCGAATTTGAACACCGGGGAGCTGTTTTTT
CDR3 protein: CASSLSPNLNTGELFF

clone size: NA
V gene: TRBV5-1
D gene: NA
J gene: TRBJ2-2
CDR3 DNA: NA
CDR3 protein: CASSARTANTGELFFF

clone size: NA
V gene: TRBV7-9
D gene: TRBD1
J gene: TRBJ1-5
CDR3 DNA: TGTGCCAGCAGTCCCGGGACAGGAGCCTATCAGCCCCAGCATTTT
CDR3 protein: CASSPGTGAYQPQHF

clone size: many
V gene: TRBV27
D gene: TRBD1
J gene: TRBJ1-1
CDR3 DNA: TGTGCCAGCAGTGACAGGGATGGGAACACTGAAGCTTTCTTT
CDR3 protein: CASSDRDGNTEAFF

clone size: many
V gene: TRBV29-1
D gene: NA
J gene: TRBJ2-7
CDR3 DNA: TGCAGCGTCCGGCTAGGCTACGAGCAGTACTTC
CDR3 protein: CSVRLGYEQYF

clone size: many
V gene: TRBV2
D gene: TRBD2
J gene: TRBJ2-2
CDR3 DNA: TGTGCCAGCAGTGTGGACGGGAGGGGGGCCGGGGAGCTGTTTTTT
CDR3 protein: CASSVDGRGAGELFF

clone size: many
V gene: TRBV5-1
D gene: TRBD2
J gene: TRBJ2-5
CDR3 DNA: TGCGCCAGCAGATTTCTAGCGGAGGTTCAAGAGACCCAGTACTTC
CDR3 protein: CASRFLAEVQETQYF

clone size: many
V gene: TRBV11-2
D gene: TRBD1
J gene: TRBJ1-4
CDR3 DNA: TGTGCCAGCAGCCCCACGGGACAGAGAAATGAAAAACTGTTTTTT
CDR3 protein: CASSPTGQRNEKLFF

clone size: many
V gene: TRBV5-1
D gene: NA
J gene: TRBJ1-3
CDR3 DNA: TGCGCCAGCAGCTTGGGTCCCGGCTCTGGAAACACCATATATTTT
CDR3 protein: CASSLGPGSGNTIYF

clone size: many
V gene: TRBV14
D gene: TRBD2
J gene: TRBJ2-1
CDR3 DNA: TGTGCCAGCAGGCGGACTAGCGGCCATTACAATGAGCAGTTCTTC
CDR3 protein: CASRRTSGHYNEQFF

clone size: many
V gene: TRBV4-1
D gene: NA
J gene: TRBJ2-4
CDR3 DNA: TGCGCCAGCAGCCAAGATAGGGGATTGGGTTCCAAAAACATTCAGTACTTC
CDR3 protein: CASSQDRGLGSKNIQYF

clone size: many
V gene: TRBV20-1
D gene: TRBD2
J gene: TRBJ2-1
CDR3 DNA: TGCAGTGCTCCCCGGTCGGTTAGCGGGAGAGTAAGCGGCAAGGAGCAGTTCTTC
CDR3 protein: CSAPRSVSGRVSGKEQFF

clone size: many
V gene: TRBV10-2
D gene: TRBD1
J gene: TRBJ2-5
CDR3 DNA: TGCGCCAGCAGTATCACGGGACAGGGGGCCGGGGAGACCCAGTACTTC
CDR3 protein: CASSITGQGAGETQYF

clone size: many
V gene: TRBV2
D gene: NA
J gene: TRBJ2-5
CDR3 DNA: TGTGCCAGCAAAGCGGGCGTCCAAGAGACCCAGTACTTC
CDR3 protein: CASKAGVQETQYF

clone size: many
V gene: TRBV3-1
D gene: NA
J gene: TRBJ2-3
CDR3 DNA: TGTGCCAGCAGCCCAACAGCTAGCACAGATACGCAGTATTTT
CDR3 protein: CASSPTASTDTQYF

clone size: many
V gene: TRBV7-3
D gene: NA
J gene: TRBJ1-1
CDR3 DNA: TGTGCCAGCAGCTCAGGCCCCAGACAGGCGACTGAAGCTTTCTTT
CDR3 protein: CASSSGPRQATEAFF

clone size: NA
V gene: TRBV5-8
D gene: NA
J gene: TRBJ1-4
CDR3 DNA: TGTGCCAGCAGCTCCACAGATACTAATGAAAAACTGTTTTTT
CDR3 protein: CASSSTDTNEKLFF

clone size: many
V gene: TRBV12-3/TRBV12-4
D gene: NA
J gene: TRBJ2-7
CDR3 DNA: TGTGCCAGCAGTCTCCGTGGGGGGGCGAAAGAGCAGTACTTC
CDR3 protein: CASSLRGGAKEQYF

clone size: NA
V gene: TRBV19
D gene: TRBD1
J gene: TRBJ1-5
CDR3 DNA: TGTGCCAGTAGTATACCACAGGGGGGGCGCAATCAGCCCCAGCATTTT
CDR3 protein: CASSIPQGGRNQPQHF

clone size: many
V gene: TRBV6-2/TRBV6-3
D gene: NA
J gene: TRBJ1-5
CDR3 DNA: TGTGCCAGCAGTGCGCTGGGAAATCAGCCCCAGCATTTT
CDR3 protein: CASSALGNQPQHF

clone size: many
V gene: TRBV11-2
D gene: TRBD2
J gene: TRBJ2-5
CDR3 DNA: TGTGCCAGCAGCCCTTGGACTAGCGGGGGGGCCGAGGAGACCCAGTACTTC
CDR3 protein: CASSPWTSGGAEETQYF

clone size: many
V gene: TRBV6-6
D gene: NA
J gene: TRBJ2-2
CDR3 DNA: TGTGCCAGCTCCAGGGAAATTGACACCGGGGAGCTGTTTTTT
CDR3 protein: CASSREIDTGELFF

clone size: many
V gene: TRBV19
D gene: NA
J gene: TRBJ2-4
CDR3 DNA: TGTGCCAGTAGTATATCCCCGAGGGGGGCCAAAAACATTCAGTACTTC
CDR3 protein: CASSISPRGAKNIQYF

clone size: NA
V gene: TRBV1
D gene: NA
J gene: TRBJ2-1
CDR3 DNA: TGCACCAGCAGCCAAGTGGTTGGCGGGAGCTCCTACAATGAGCAGTTCTTC
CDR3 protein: CTSSQVVGGSSYNEQFF

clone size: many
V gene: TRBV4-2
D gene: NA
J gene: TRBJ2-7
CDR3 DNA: TGTGCCAGCAGCCCCCGGACGGGCGAGCAGTACTTC
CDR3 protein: CASSPRTGEQYF

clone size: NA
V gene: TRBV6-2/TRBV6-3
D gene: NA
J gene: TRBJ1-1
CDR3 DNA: TGTGCCAGCAGTTACAGACAGAGTGAAGCTTTCTTT
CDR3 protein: CASSYRQSEAFF

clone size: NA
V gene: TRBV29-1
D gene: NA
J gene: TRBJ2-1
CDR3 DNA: TGCAGCGCACAGGGTTTTCAAAATGAGCAGTTCTTC
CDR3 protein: CSAQGFQNEQFF

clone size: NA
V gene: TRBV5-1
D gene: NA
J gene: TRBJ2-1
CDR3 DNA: TGCGCCAGCAGCTTGGGGAGCGCCTACAATGAGCAGTTCTTC
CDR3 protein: CASSLGSAYNEQFF

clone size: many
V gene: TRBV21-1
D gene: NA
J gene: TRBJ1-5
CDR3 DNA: TGTGCCAGCAGCGAAACAGGGGGAAAGCAGCCCCAGCATTTT
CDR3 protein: CASSETGGKQPQHF

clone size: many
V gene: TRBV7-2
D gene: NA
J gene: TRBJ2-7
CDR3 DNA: TGTGCCTCTCAGGCGGCACAACCGAGCTCCTACGAGCAGTACTTC
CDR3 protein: CASQAAQPSSYEQYF

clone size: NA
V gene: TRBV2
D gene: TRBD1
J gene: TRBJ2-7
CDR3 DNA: TGTGCCAGCAGTGTCTACAGGGGCGCCTACGAGCAGTACTTC
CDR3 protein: CASSVYRGAYEQYF

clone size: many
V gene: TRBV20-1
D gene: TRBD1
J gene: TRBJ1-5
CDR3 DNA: TGCAGTGCTAAGGCGCCGGGGACAGGATGGCCGGGTCAGCCCCAGCATTTT
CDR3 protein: CSAKAPGTGWPGQPQHF

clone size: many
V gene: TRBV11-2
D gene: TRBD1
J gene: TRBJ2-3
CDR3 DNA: TGTGCCAGCAGCGCAGGGACAGGGGGCACAGATACGCAGTATTTT
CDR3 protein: CASSAGTGGTDTQYF

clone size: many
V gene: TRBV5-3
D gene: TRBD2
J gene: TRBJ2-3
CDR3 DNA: TGTGCCAGCAGCCCGGGAGGGCCTTGGGCAGATACGCAGTATTTT
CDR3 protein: CASSPGGPWADTQYF